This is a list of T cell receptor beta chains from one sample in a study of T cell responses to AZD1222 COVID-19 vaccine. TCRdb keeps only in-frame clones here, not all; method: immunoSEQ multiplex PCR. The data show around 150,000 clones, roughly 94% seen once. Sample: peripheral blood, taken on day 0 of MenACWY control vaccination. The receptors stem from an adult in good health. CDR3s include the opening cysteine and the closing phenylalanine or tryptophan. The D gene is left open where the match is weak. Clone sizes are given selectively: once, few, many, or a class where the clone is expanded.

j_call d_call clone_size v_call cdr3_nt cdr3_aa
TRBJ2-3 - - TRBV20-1 TGCAGTGCTGGAGAGGGTGTCTCCCAGTATTTT CSAGEGVSQYF
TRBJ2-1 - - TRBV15 TGTGCCACCGGGCTAGCGCTCAATGAGCAGTTCTTC CATGLALNEQFF
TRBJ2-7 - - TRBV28 TGTGCCAGCAGTTTATATGGGACGTATACCTACGAGCAGTACTTC CASSLYGTYTYEQYF
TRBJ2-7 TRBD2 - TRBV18 TGTGCCAGCTCACAGGGACTAGCGGATCTCTACGAGCAGTACTTC CASSQGLADLYEQYF
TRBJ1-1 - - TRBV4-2 TGTGCCAGCAGCCACCCTACCACGGGGGAGGGTGAAGCTTTCTTT CASSHPTTGEGEAFF
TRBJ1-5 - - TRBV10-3 TGTGCCATCAGTGAGGAGGGAGGCAATCAGCCCCAGCATTTT CAISEEGGNQPQHF
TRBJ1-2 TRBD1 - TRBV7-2 TGTGCCAGCAGCAACCGACAGGGGGCGCGGAGTGGCTACACCTTC CASSNRQGARSGYTF
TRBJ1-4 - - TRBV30 TGTGCCTGGAGTGGGGGAGGGGAAAAACTGTTTTTT CAWSGGGEKLFF
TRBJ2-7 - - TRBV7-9 TGTGCCAGCAGCTTAGCTACAACAAGAGAGGCCGAGCAGTACTTC CASSLATTREAEQYF
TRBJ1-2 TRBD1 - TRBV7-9 TGTGCCAGCAGCTGGGACAGCTATGGCTACACCTTC CASSWDSYGYTF
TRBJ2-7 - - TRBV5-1 TGCGCCAGCAGCGGACGCGGATTCACCTACGAGCAGTACTTC CASSGRGFTYEQYF
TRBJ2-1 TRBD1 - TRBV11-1 TGTGCCAGCAGCTATGAACCGGGACAGGGTGGCAATGAGCAGTTCTTC CASSYEPGQGGNEQFF
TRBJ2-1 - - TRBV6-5 TGTGCCAGCAGTTACTTATCCGGAGACAATGAGCAGTTCTTC CASSYLSGDNEQFF
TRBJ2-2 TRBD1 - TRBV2 TGTGCCAGCACGGGACAGGGCGACACCGGGGAGCTGTTTTTT CASTGQGDTGELFF
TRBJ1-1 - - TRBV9 TGTGCCAGCAGCGTGACAGTTTACACTGAAGCTTTCTTT CASSVTVYTEAFF
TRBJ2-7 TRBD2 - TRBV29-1 TGCAGCGTGGCGACTAGCGGTATCTACGAGCAGTACTTC CSVATSGIYEQYF
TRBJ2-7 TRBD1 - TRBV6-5 TGTGCCAGCAGTCCGACAGGGCTCCACGAGCAGTACTTC CASSPTGLHEQYF
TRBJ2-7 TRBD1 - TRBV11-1 TGTGCCAGCAGCCCCGGACAGGGAACCTACGAGCAGTACTTC CASSPGQGTYEQYF
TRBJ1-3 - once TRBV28 TGTGCCAGCAGTTTATGGGGCGGAAACACCATATATTTT CASSLWGGNTIYF
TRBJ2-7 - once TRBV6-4 TGTGCCAGCAGTGAGGGGTTCGGCTACGAGCAGTACTTC CASSEGFGYEQYF
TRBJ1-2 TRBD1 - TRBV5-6 TGTGCCAGCAGCTTGGACAGGGGGCAGGGCTACACCTTC CASSLDRGQGYTF
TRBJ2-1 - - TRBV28 TGTGCCAGCAGTCGGAGTGAGCAGTTCTTC CASSRSEQFF
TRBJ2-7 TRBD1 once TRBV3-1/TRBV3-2 TGTGCCAGCAGCCAAGGGGACAGGGGCTACGAGCAGTACTTC CASSQGDRGYEQYF
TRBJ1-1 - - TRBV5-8 TGTGCCAGCAGCTCCTACCCGGGGCACACTGAAGCTTTCTTT CASSSYPGHTEAFF
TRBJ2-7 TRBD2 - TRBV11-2 TGTGCCAGCAGCCCGGGACTAGCGGGACTTGAGCAGTACTTC CASSPGLAGLEQYF
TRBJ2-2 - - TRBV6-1 TGTGCCAGCAGTGAAGCAAGGGGGGTGAAGCTGTTTTTT CASSEARGVKLFF
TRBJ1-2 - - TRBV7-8 TGTGCCAGCAGCCCGGAAGGACAGCCGTATGGCTACACCTTC CASSPEGQPYGYTF
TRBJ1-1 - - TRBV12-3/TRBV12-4 TGTGCCAGCAGTCTCTCTTGGAACACTGAAGCTTTCTTT CASSLSWNTEAFF
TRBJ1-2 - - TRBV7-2 TGTGCCAGCAGCTTTGAGGTCGTAGTGGGGAACTATGGCTACACCTTC CASSFEVVVGNYGYTF
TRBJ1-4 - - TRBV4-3 TGCGCCAGCAGCCAAGTGGCGGCCCGCGAAAAACTGTTTTTT CASSQVAAREKLFF
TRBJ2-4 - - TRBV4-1 TGCGCCAGCAGCCAAGGACAGGTAGCCAAAAACATTCAGTACTTC CASSQGQVAKNIQYF
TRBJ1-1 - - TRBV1 TGCACCAGCAGCCAAGGACGAGACAGGGGAACTGAAGCTTTCTTT CTSSQGRDRGTEAFF
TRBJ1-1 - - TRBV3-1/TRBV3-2 TGTGCCAGCAGCCAAGTACATATGGGTACTGAAGCTTTCTTT CASSQVHMGTEAFF
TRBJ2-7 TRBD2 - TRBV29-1 TGCAGCGTTGGGGGTGGAGCGGGAAACGAGCAGTACTTC CSVGGGAGNEQYF
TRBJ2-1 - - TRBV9 TGTGCCAGCAGCCCGCAGAGGGCCTACAATGAGCAGTTCTTC CASSPQRAYNEQFF
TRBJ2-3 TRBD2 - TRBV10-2 TGCGCCAGTTCCACTAGCGGGAGTTTGATAGATACGCAGTATTTT CASSTSGSLIDTQYF
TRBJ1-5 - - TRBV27 TGTGCCAGCAGCGGCTGGGGGGAAAGGGGTCAGCCCCAGCATTTT CASSGWGERGQPQHF
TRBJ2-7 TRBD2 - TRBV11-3 TGTGCCAGCAGCTTAGTAAGCGGGAGGCAATCTTACGAGCAGTACTTC CASSLVSGRQSYEQYF
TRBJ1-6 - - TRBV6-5 TGTGCCAGCAGTTACATCCCGAGCTCACCCCTCCACTTT CASSYIPSSPLHF
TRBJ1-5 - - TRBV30 TGTGCCTGGAGTCCCCCTAGTCAGCCCCAGCATTTT CAWSPPSQPQHF
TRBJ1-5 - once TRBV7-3 TGTGCCAGCAGCCCGGGCAGCAATCAGCCCCAGCATTTT CASSPGSNQPQHF
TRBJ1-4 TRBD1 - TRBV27 TGTGCCAGCAGCAGACAGGGGTATGAAAAACTGTTTTTT CASSRQGYEKLFF
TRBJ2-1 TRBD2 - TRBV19 TGTGCCAGTTCCCGACTCTTAGTAGCGGGAGCCCACAATGAGCAGTTCTTC CASSRLLVAGAHNEQFF
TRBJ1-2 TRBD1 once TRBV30 TGTGCCTGGGGAACCAGACAGGGAGGTGGCTACACCTTC CAWGTRQGGGYTF
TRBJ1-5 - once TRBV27 TGTGCCAGCGCAACCCAACGGGGGACAAATCAGCCCCAGCATTTT CASATQRGTNQPQHF
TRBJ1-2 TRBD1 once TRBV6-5 TGTGCCAGCGGAGAGACAGGGGGCTGGTATGGCTACACCTTC CASGETGGWYGYTF
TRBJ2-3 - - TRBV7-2 TGTGCCAGCAGCACTTCTAGGGATGGCACAGATACGCAGTATTTT CASSTSRDGTDTQYF
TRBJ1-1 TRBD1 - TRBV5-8 TGTGCCAGCAGCTTGGACCGGACAGGGGTTATGAACACTGAAGCTTTCTTT CASSLDRTGVMNTEAFF